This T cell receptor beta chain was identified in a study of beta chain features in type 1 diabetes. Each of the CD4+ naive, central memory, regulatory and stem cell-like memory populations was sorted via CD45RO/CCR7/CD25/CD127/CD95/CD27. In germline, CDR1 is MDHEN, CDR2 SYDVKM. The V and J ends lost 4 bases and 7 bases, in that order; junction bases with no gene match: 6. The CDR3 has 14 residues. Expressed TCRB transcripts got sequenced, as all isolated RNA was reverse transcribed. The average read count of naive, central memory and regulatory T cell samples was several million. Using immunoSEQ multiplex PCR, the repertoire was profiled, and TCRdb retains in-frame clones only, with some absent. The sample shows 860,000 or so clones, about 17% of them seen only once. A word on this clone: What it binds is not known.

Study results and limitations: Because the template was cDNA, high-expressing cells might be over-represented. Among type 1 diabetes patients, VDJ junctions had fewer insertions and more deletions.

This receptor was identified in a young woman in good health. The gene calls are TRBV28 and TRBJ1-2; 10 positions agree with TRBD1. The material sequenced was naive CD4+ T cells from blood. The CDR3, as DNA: TGTGCCAGCAGTTCGGGACAGGGGAGTGTTGGCTACACCTTC. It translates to CASSSGQGSVGYTF.